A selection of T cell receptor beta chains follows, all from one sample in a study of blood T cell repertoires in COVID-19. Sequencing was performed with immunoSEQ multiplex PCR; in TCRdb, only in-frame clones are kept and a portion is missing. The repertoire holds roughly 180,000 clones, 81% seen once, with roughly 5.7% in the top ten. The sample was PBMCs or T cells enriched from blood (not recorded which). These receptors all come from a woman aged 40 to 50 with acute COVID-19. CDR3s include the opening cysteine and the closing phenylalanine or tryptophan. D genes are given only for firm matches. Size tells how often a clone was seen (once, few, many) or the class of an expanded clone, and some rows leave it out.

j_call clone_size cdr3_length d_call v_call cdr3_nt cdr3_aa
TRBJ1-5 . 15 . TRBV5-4 TGTGCCAGCAGCTCTTCGACAGATTTCAATCAGCCCCAGCATTTT CASSSSTDFNQPQHF
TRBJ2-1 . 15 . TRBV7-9 TGTGCCAGCAGCTTAGTCGGGAGCTCCTACAATGAGCAGTTCTTC CASSLVGSSYNEQFF
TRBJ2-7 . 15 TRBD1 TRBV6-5 TGTGCCAGCAAACGGGTCCGACAGGGGGTCAACGAGCAGTACTTC CASKRVRQGVNEQYF
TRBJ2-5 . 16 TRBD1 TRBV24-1 TGTGCCACCAGTGATTCCGGGACAGGGGACCAAGAGACCCAGTACTTC CATSDSGTGDQETQYF
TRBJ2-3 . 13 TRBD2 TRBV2 TGTGCCAGCACCCGACTAGCCACAGATACGCAGTATTTT CASTRLATDTQYF
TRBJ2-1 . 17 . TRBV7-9 TGTGCCAGCAGCCCCCCAAACGGACTGGGCTTGTACAGTGAGCAGTTCTTC CASSPPNGLGLYSEQFF
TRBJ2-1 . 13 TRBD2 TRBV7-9 TGTGCCAGCAGAGCGGGAGCCCACAATGAGCAGTTCTTC CASRAGAHNEQFF
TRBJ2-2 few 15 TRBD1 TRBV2 TGTGCCAGCAGCGAAGCGGACAGGGGCACCGGGGAGCTGTTTTTT CASSEADRGTGELFF
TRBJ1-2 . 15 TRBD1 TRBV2 TGTGCCAGCAGTGATCGGACAGGTGGTCCTTATGGCTACACCTTC CASSDRTGGPYGYTF
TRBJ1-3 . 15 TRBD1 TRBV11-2 TGTGCCAGCAGCCCAACCGACAGGGGAAGTCACACCATATATTTT CASSPTDRGSHTIYF
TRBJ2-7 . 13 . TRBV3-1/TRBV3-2 TGTGCCAGCAGCCGACTACTAGCCTACGAGCAGTACTTC CASSRLLAYEQYF
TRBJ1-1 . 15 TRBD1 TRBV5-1 TGCGCCAGCAGCTTGGCGACAGGGGGGAACACTGAAGCTTTCTTT CASSLATGGNTEAFF
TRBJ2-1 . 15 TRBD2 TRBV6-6 TGTGCCAGCAGTTCCCCCAGCGGGAGTCAGAATGAGCAGTTCTTC CASSSPSGSQNEQFF
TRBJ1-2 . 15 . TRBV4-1 TGCGCCAGCAGTCATCCCGTGGGGGCTTACTATGGCTACACCTTC CASSHPVGAYYGYTF
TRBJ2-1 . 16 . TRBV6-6 TGTGCCAGCCGTCCCTCGGGGATACCTAACTACAATGAGCAGTTCTTC CASRPSGIPNYNEQFF
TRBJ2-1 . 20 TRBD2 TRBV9 TGTGCCAGCAGCGGTCAATTGGGGTATGGGACTAGCGTCTCCTACAATGAGCAGTTCTTC CASSGQLGYGTSVSYNEQFF
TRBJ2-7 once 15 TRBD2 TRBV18 TGTGCCAGCTCACCAGGGCTAGCGGGGGCCAGGGAGCAGTACTTC CASSPGLAGAREQYF
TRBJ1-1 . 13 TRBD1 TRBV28 TGTGCCGGATCGGGACAGGTGGACACTGAAGCTTTCTTT CAGSGQVDTEAFF
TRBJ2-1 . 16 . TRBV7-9 TGTGCCAGCAGCTTCTCCACGACTCGGCTGTACAATGAGCAGTTCTTC CASSFSTTRLYNEQFF
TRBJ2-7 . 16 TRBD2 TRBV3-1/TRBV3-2 TGTGCCAGCAGTTTCCTAGCGGGAGGATCCCCCTACGAGCAGTACTTC CASSFLAGGSPYEQYF
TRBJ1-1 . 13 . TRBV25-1 TGTGCCAGCAGTGACGGGAGACGATCTGAAGCTTTCTTT CASSDGRRSEAFF
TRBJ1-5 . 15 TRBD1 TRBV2 TGTGCCAGCAGTGACGCGACAGGGGCAAATCAGCCCCAGCATTTT CASSDATGANQPQHF
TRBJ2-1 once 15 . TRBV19 TGTGCCAGTAGTTTTACTAGTGGGAATTACAATGAGCAGTTCTTC CASSFTSGNYNEQFF
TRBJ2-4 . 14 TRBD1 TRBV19 TGTGCCAGTAGTTGGACAGGGGCCAAAAACATTCAGTACTTC CASSWTGAKNIQYF
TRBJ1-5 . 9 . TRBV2 TGTGCCAGCAACGGAGCCCAGCATTTT CASNGAQHF
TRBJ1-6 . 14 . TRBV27 TGTGCCAGCAGTTTCGGGCAGGGTGATTCACCCCTCCACTTT CASSFGQGDSPLHF
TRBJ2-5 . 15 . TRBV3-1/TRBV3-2 TGTGCCAGCAGCCTAACCTCCCCTAGGGGCAAGACCCAGTACTTC CASSLTSPRGKTQYF
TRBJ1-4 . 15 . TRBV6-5 TGTGCCAGCAGTAACCGGGGGTCGGGGAATGAAAAACTGTTTTTT CASSNRGSGNEKLFF
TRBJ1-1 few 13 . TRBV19 TGTGCCAGTATCTCCCTAGTGAACACTGAAGCTTTCTTT CASISLVNTEAFF
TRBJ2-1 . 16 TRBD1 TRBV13 TGTGCCAGCAGCTTAGCGGGACAGGGGACCTACAATGAGCAGTTCTTC CASSLAGQGTYNEQFF
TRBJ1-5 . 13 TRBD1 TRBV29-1 TGCAGCGCCGCCGGACAGGAGAATCAGCCCCAGCATTTT CSAAGQENQPQHF
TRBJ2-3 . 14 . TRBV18 TGTGCCAGCTCACCACCGAATAGCCCCGATACGCAGTATTTT CASSPPNSPDTQYF
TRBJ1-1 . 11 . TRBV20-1 TGCAGTGCTATGGAGTACGTTGGAGCTTTCTTT CSAMEYVGAFF
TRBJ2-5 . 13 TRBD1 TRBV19 TGTGCCACCCAACAGGGGACCGTGGGGACCCAGTACTTC CATQQGTVGTQYF
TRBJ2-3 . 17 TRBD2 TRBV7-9 TGTGCCAGCAGCAACTCGGGGGCGGGAGGGAAGGCAGATACGCAGTATTTT CASSNSGAGGKADTQYF
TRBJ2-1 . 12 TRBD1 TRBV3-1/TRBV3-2 TGTGCCAGCAGCCTTTTCGGGACAGGGCAGTTCTTC CASSLFGTGQFF
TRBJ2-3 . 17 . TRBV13 TGTGCCAGCAGCTTTTACCAAGACAGGCCTCTTCCAGATACGCAGTATTTT CASSFYQDRPLPDTQYF
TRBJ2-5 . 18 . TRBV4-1 TGCGCCAGCAGCCAAAGAACCACCGGGATCCAAAGTGGTCAGACCCAGTACTTC CASSQRTTGIQSGQTQYF
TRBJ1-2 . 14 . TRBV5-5 TGTGCCAGCAGCTTGGCCGTCTCGGGGGATGGCTACACCTTC CASSLAVSGDGYTF
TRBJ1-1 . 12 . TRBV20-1 TGCAGTGCTAGTCCAGGGAACACTGAAGCTTTCTTT CSASPGNTEAFF
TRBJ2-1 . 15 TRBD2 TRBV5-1 TGCGCCAGCACCCAACTAGCGGGAGAAGGCAATGAGCAGTTCTTC CASTQLAGEGNEQFF
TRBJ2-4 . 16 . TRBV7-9 TGTGCCAGCAGCTTAGCGGAGGGGCTAGCCAAAAACATTCAGTACTTC CASSLAEGLAKNIQYF
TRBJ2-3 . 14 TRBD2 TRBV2 TGTGCCAGCAGACTAGCGGGACGCACAGATACGCAGTATTTT CASRLAGRTDTQYF
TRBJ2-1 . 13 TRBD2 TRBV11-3 TGTGCCAGCAGCTTAGTGAAGCGGGAGGGTCAGTTCTTC CASSLVKREGQFF
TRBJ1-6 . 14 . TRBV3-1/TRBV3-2 TGTGCCAGCAGCCAAGGACAGAATAATTCACCCCTCCACTTT CASSQGQNNSPLHF
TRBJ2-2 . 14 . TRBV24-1 TGTGCCGCCTCACCGGGACTTTTCACCGGGGAGCTGTTTTTT CAASPGLFTGELFF
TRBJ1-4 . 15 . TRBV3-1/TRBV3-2 TGTGCCAGCAGCCAAGGAACTAGGGGAGGTGAAAAACTGTTTTTT CASSQGTRGGEKLFF
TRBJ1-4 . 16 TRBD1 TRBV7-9 TGTGCCAGCAGCTTAGGCGGACAGGGGCTTAATGAAAAACTGTTTTTT CASSLGGQGLNEKLFF
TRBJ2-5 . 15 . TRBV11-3 TGTGCCAGCAGCTTAGAGTCGGCAGGACAAGAGACCCAGTACTTC CASSLESAGQETQYF
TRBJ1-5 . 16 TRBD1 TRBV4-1 TGCGCCAGCAGCCCCTCCACAGGGGGCTTCAATCAGCCCCAGCATTTT CASSPSTGGFNQPQHF
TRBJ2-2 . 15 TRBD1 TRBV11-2 TGTGCCAGCAGCTCGTGGGACAGTCGGGCCGGGGAGCTGTTTTTT CASSSWDSRAGELFF
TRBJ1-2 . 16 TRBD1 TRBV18 TGTGCCAGCTCACCCAACTACAGGGGGCCGCGCTATGGCTACACCTTC CASSPNYRGPRYGYTF